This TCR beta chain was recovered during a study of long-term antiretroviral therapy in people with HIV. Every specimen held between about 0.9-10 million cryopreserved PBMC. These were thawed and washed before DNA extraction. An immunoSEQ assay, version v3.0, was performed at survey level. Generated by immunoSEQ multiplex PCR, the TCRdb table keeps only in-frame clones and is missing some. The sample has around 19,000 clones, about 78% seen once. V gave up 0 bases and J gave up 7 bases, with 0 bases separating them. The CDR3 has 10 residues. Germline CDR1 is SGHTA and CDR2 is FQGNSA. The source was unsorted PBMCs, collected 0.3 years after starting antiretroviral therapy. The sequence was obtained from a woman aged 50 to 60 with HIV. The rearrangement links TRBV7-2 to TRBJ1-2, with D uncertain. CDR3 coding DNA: TGTGCCAGCAGCTTAGCTGGCTACACCTTC. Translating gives CASSLAGYTF.